This T cell receptor beta chain originates from a study of cytomegalovirus exposure and HLA in healthy donors. Overall study findings and caveats: Sequencing likely produced, as an artifact, a cluster of highly shared sequence variants. CMV serostatus was the sole immune exposure information available. Accurate prediction of most subjects' HLA-A and HLA-B alleles from TCR beta sequences was reported.

It was with 60 Vbeta and 13 Jbeta primers that the PCR ran. Generated by immunoSEQ multiplex PCR, the TCRdb table keeps only in-frame clones and is missing some. The data hold about 200,000 clones, with about 81% observed a single time. With regard to this clone: What it binds is unknown.

This CDR3 comprises 15 residues. Trimming cost V 4 bases and J 2 bases; bases outside gene matches: 3. The V gene's germline CDR1 is MGHRA and CDR2 YSYEKL. The V call is TRBV4-1, the J call TRBJ2-7; 12 nucleotides agree with TRBD2. Material: PBMCs. This clonotype was sampled from a woman aged 40 to 50 in good health and CMV-seronegative. The CDR3 sequence is CASSLLAGGPYEQYF. CDR3 nucleotide sequence: TGCGCCAGCAGCCTGCTAGCGGGAGGGCCCTACGAGCAGTACTTC.